Listed below are T cell receptor beta chains from one sample, sequenced in a study of T cells in Graves' hyperthyroidism and ophthalmopathy. One entry per CDR3 protein, called by TCRdb with MiXCR from the multiplex PCR reads. The table records approximately 560,000 distinct CDR3 sequences, more than 15% of them present only once. Input material: blood. Source of these receptors: a woman aged 25 to 45 with Graves' hyperthyroidism. CDR3s include the opening cysteine and the closing phenylalanine or tryptophan. The D gene is left open where the match is weak. Only part of the rows carry a size: once, few, many, or a class if the clone is expanded.

J gene	clone size	V gene	D gene	CDR3 length	CDR3 DNA	CDR3 protein
TRBJ2-7	once	TRBV9	NA	14	TGTGCCAGCGCGAGGGGGGCAGGAACCTACGAGCAGTACTTC	CASARGAGTYEQYF
TRBJ2-3	many	TRBV27	NA	13	TGTGCCAGCAGTATGACAGATACAGATACGCAGTATTTT	CASSMTDTDTQYF
TRBJ2-1	once	TRBV5-6	TRBD2	16	TGTGCCAGCAGCTTGGCCCTGGCTAGCGGGGCAAGGGAGCAGTTCTTC	CASSLALASGAREQFF
TRBJ2-7	NA	TRBV9	TRBD2	15	TGTGCCAGCAGCGTACGACTAGCGGGAGACAATGAGCAGTACTTC	CASSVRLAGDNEQYF
TRBJ2-1	NA	TRBV11-3	TRBD2	16	TGTGCCAGCAGCCCTAGCGCGGGAGGCTACTACAATGAGCAGTTCTTC	CASSPSAGGYYNEQFF
TRBJ2-2	NA	TRBV28	TRBD2	17	TGTGCCAGCAGTTTCCCGGGACTAGCGGGGAACACCGGGGAGCTGTTTTTT	CASSFPGLAGNTGELFF
TRBJ2-5	many	TRBV28	NA	15	TGTGCCAGCACCCCCCGTCGAGGGGACCAAGAGACCCAGTACTTC	CASTPRRGDQETQYF
TRBJ2-3	many	TRBV20-1	TRBD2	15	TGCAGTGCTTTGACTAGCGGGAGCCCGACAGATACGCAGTATTTT	CSALTSGSPTDTQYF
TRBJ2-1	many	TRBV7-2	TRBD2	15	TGTGCCAGCAGCACCACTAGCGGGAGGGGCAATGAGCAGTTCTTC	CASSTTSGRGNEQFF
TRBJ2-1	many	TRBV11-2	TRBD1	13	TGTGCCAGCAGCTCGTTACTAGGGGGCGAGCAGTTCTTC	CASSSLLGGEQFF
TRBJ2-1	NA	TRBV19	NA	11	TGTGCCAGTAAAGGGTCTAATGAGCAGTTCTTC	CASKGSNEQFF
TRBJ2-1	many	TRBV2	TRBD2	14	TGTGCCACCCCGGGAGGGGGAGAGAGGAATGAGCAGTTCTTC	CATPGGGERNEQFF
TRBJ2-1	many	TRBV7-2	TRBD2	18	TGTGCCAGCAGCTTAGTGGGAGCTAGCGGGTTCCCCTACAATGAGCAGTTCTTC	CASSLVGASGFPYNEQFF
TRBJ2-1	many	TRBV12-3/TRBV12-4	TRBD1	14	TGTGCCAGCAGTTTCGGGACAGTAAAAAATGAGCAGTTCTTC	CASSFGTVKNEQFF
TRBJ1-4	few	TRBV2	TRBD1	14	TGTGCCAGCAGTAACAGGGGGGAGTTGGAAAAACTGTTTTTT	CASSNRGELEKLFF
TRBJ1-4	NA	TRBV20-1	NA	13	TGCAGTGCTGCCCGGGACCCCCGTGAAAAACTGTTTTTT	CSAARDPREKLFF
TRBJ2-5	few	TRBV20-1	NA	14	TGCAGTGCGGACGCTGGACAGTTCCAAGAGACCCAGTACTTC	CSADAGQFQETQYF
TRBJ2-1	many	TRBV3-1	NA	13	TGTGCCAGCAGCCGAAGTGAATACAATGAGCAGTTCTTC	CASSRSEYNEQFF
TRBJ2-7	NA	TRBV7-2	TRBD2	16	TGTGCCAGCAGCTTGCTGACTAGCGGGGCGAGCTACGAGCAGTACTTC	CASSLLTSGASYEQYF
TRBJ2-1	many	TRBV6-1	NA	15	TGTGCTACGAAGGGCGGGTGGGGAAGCTACAATGAGCAGTTCTTC	CATKGGWGSYNEQFF
TRBJ1-2	NA	TRBV11-2	NA	14	TGTGCCAGCAACTATGGAAGCGGTAACTATGGCTACACCTTC	CASNYGSGNYGYTF
TRBJ2-1	NA	TRBV10-3	NA	16	TGTGCCATCAGCTGGGACTCCCCCTGGCCCTACAATGAGCAGTTCTTC	CAISWDSPWPYNEQFF
TRBJ1-1	NA	TRBV19	NA	13	TGTGCCAGCCTTTTACAGGGAGGGACTGAAGCTTTCTTT	CASLLQGGTEAFF
TRBJ2-1	few	TRBV6-1	NA	10	TGTGCCAGCTGGGGGGAAGAGCAGTTCTTC	CASWGEEQFF